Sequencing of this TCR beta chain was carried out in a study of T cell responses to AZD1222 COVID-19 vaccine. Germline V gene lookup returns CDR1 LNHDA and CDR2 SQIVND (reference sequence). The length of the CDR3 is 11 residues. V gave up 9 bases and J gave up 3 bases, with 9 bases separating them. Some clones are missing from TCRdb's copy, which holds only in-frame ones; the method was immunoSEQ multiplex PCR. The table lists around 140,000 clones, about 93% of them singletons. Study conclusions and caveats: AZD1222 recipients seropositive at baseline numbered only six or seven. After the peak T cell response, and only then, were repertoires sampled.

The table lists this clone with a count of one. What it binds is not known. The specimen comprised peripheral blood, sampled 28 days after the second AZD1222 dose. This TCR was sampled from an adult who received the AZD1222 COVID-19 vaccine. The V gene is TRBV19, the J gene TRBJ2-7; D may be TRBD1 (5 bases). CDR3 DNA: TGTGCCAGCGGACACGGCTACGAGCAGTACTTC. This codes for CASGHGYEQYF.